Listed below are T cell receptor beta chains from one sample, sequenced in a study of blood T cell repertoires in COVID-19. Sequencing used immunoSEQ multiplex PCR; TCRdb keeps in-frame clones, though not all of them. The sample contains 97,000 or so clones, roughly 92% of which appear only once. Sequenced sample: peripheral blood. These receptors all stem from a woman aged 45-59 years with COVID-19, enrolled during active disease. Both conserved end residues are part of each CDR3. The order of the fields is clone size, D gene, J gene, V gene, CDR3 DNA, CDR3 protein. A D gene is named only where the DNA matches it firmly. The size entry is marked missing in some rows and otherwise reads once, few, many or a size class.

>-|-|TRBJ1-3|TRBV27
TGTGCCAGCAGTTTACGGTCCGGGGTGTATGGAAACACCATATATTTT
CASSLRSGVYGNTIYF
>few|-|TRBJ2-7|TRBV7-2
TGTGCCAGCAGCTCCGGACTGTTGTACGAGCAGTACTTC
CASSSGLLYEQYF
>-|TRBD1|TRBJ1-1|TRBV19
TGTGCCAGTAGTATTGGACAGGCTGAAGCTTTCTTT
CASSIGQAEAFF
>-|-|TRBJ2-1|TRBV5-1
TGCGCCAGCAGCTTCGGCTCCTACAATGAGCAGTTCTTC
CASSFGSYNEQFF
>once|-|TRBJ1-3|TRBV30
TGTGCCTGCCCACGACCAGGGTTATCTGGAAACACCATATATTTT
CACPRPGLSGNTIYF
>-|TRBD1|TRBJ1-5|TRBV28
TGTGCCAGCAGTTTCCCACAGGGGGGCTGGCAGCCCCAGCATTTT
CASSFPQGGWQPQHF
>-|TRBD2|TRBJ2-2|TRBV5-4
TGTGCCAGCAGCTCCCTAGCGGGGTTCGGGGAGCTGTTTTTT
CASSSLAGFGELFF
>-|TRBD1|TRBJ1-2|TRBV30
TGTGCCTGGAGTGTACCTGGGACAGGGTATAACTATGGCTACACCTTC
CAWSVPGTGYNYGYTF
>-|TRBD1|TRBJ1-1|TRBV10-1
TGCGCCAGCAGGCCGACAGGGGGCACCACTGAAGCTTTCTTT
CASRPTGGTTEAFF
>-|-|TRBJ1-6|TRBV5-1
TGCGCCAGCAGCCCGGGAGAGGGTGAGTCACCCCTCCACTTT
CASSPGEGESPLHF
>-|-|TRBJ1-2|TRBV19
TGTGCCAGTAGTATAGAGGGCCGAGATGGCTACACCTTC
CASSIEGRDGYTF
>-|-|TRBJ1-2|TRBV2
TGTGCCAACCTCGGGTCGCCGGGAAAAGGCTACACCTTC
CANLGSPGKGYTF
>-|-|TRBJ1-3|TRBV9
TGTGCCAGCAGCGCCGACCCCCGCCGGGGGGAGGCTGGAAACACCATATATTTT
CASSADPRRGEAGNTIYF
>-|TRBD2|TRBJ2-1|TRBV6-6
TGTGCCAGCAGTTCCGGACTAGCGGGGGGGAACAATGAGCAGTTCTTC
CASSSGLAGGNNEQFF
>-|TRBD1|TRBJ1-6|TRBV4-1
TGCGCCAGCAGCCAAGATAGGACAGGCGGCTCCTATAATTCACCCCTCCACTTT
CASSQDRTGGSYNSPLHF
>-|-|TRBJ2-1|TRBV27
TGTGCCAGCAGTTTATCCGGCAATGAGCAGTTCTTC
CASSLSGNEQFF
>-|-|TRBJ1-1|TRBV19
TGTGCCAGTAGTATGCAGGGACTAAACACTGAAGCTTTCTTT
CASSMQGLNTEAFF
>-|-|TRBJ2-2|TRBV29-1
TGCAGCGTTGAAGATCGGGACTCTTACACCGGGGAGCTGTTTTTT
CSVEDRDSYTGELFF
>-|TRBD1|TRBJ1-1|TRBV12-3/TRBV12-4
TGTGCCAGCAGTTTAAACAGGGGCACTGAAGCTTTCTTT
CASSLNRGTEAFF
>-|TRBD1|TRBJ1-3|TRBV2
TGTGCCAGCAGTATGGACCCCGACAGGGTCACTGGAAACACCATATATTTT
CASSMDPDRVTGNTIYF
>-|TRBD1|TRBJ1-2|TRBV12-3/TRBV12-4
TGTGCCAGCAGTAAAAGGACAGGGGATGGCTACACCTTC
CASSKRTGDGYTF
>-|-|TRBJ2-3|TRBV13
TGTGCCAGCAGCTTAGCCCCCGGGGGAAATACGCAGTATTTT
CASSLAPGGNTQYF
>-|TRBD1|TRBJ1-2|TRBV2
TGTGCCAGCAGTACCCTCAGGGGGCAGGGTGGCTACACCTTC
CASSTLRGQGGYTF
>-|-|TRBJ1-1|TRBV11-2
TGTGCCAGCACCCCTAGGGGGTCAGCGAACACTGAAGCTTTCTTT
CASTPRGSANTEAFF